The present entry profiles one T cell receptor (beta chain) with its context. It has no known antigen specificity. Base qualities are not recorded, but no much larger clone differs from it by a single base. The sample is drawn from a study of cytomegalovirus exposure and HLA in healthy donors (dated by TCRdb to the late 2010s). Study-level background: In an earlier analysis of under 600 of the donors, 250 to 350 Gb of sequence data and some 120 million unique TCR beta sequences from roughly 190 million T cells were reported. An early release that covered fewer than 800 HLA-typed donors contained approximately 320 gigabases of sequencing data and 80 million or so unique TCR sequences. The genetic ancestry cluster associated with self-reported Caucasian donors included 81% of the roughly 400 genotyped donors. The aim of the study was to test whether cataloging public T cell receptors could identify signatures of past pathogen exposure. Using immunosequencing, the study profiled T cell repertoires from around 680 subjects and related those repertoires to cytomegalovirus serostatus. A separate validation cohort of approximately 120 different subjects was used in addition to the approximately 700-subject first cohort. To predict cytomegalovirus infection status, the study brought together high-throughput TCR immunosequencing, statistical association of individual TCRs with disease status, and machine learning. To study patterns of TCR occurrence, a later analysis re-analyzed previously published TCR beta repertoires from 550 to 800 donors and added high-resolution HLA genotyping. Rather than using new phenotypic data, the later analysis identified candidate immune exposures from TCR beta sequences and from how often those sequences occurred across donors. An earlier analysis of roughly 580 of the donors used high-throughput TCR beta sequencing to judge whether each TCR beta V gene segment behaved as functional or pseudogenic. Donor age, sex, ethnicity and CMV serostatus were collected together with the repertoire data. A later genetic analysis took genome-wide SNP genotypes for about 55% of the roughly 670 donors and used that subset as a discovery cohort. All discovery cohort repertoires had been generated on a single sequencing platform. HLA typing included class I and class II loci at four-digit resolution. Typing coverage differed by locus: A, B, C, DRB1 and DQB1 were typed in about 629-640 donors, DQA1 in approximately 520, DPA1 in some 600, and DPB1 in 400 to 490. Roughly 5 DR-DQ haplotypes were handled as single units for association and clustering because linkage in the cohort was strong. Across some 400 genotyped donors of the cohort, an average of about 240,000 unique TCR beta nucleotide sequences per donor were sequenced, and roughly 20% of those sequences were non-productive. Study-level results and caveats: In a later analysis, the rate of TCR association differed among HLA loci, with DRB1 alleles having the most associated TCRs and HLA-C alleles having the fewest. A further reported finding was that TCR beta sequences accurately predicted the HLA-A and HLA-B alleles for most subjects in the first cohort. In this cohort, only TCR beta chains were sequenced, and detectable features were limited by the absence of alpha or paired-chain data. According to a later genetic analysis, donors in an Asian-associated ancestry cluster had fewer N-insertions in productive TCRs than the approximately 630-donor mean. Some IMGT-functional V segments, including TRBV6-2 and TRBV6-3, could not be distinguished by the 87-base-pair reads and were therefore excluded. In both the original and validation cohorts, the classifier was reported to diagnose cytomegalovirus status with high specificity and sensitivity. Compared with equally common non-associated chains, HLA-associated TCR beta chains in a later analysis were more clonally expanded and had lower generation probabilities. In vitro tests confirmed that three of the cytomegalovirus-associated TCR beta chains recognize cytomegalovirus antigens. In an earlier analysis of some 500 of the donors, most TCR beta V segments were observed in productive rearrangements about 90% or about 30% of the time, broadly matching IMGT annotations. HLA typing was unavailable for some donors at each locus, so association tests used only the typed subset. According to a later analysis, most CMV-associated TCR beta chains appeared to be HLA-restricted, and the HLA associations seemed to be driven largely by CMV exposure. A cluster of highly shared sequence variants was judged likely to represent a technical artifact of the sequencing pipeline. The earlier analysis of some 540 of the donors excluded over 15 rarely observed V segments, including chromosome 9 orphons, because counts were too low. The study gave a list of some 150 TCR beta chains associated with cytomegalovirus. The authors suggested that the approach could potentially be generalized to other disease states and immunological phenotypes. Linkage disequilibrium might explain the correlated functional status among segregating V segments, but an unknown experimental factor could not be ruled out. While some public TCRs were present in many individuals, most TCR sequences turned up only very rarely across donors. A later analysis associated 16,951 TCR beta sequences with specific HLA alleles at a false discovery rate of 0.05. The only immune exposure information available for the cohort was CMV serostatus. Several of the top co-occurrence clusters appeared to be linked to parvovirus B19, influenza, CMV and Epstein-Barr virus, according to a later analysis. A later genetic analysis associated a missense DCLRE1C variant with V-gene and J-gene trimming of TCR beta chains, and an independent cohort replicated the association. Roughly uniform sequencing depth across donors was assumed in presence/absence analyses, although this assumption may not hold. When HLA alleles, especially DR and DQ, strongly co-occurred, attributing TCR associations to individual alleles was difficult.

The library was obtained by the immunoSEQ multiplex PCR assay. A mixture of 60 forward primers for TCR Vbeta segments and 13 reverse primers for TCR Jbeta segments was used in the multiplex PCR. The CDR3 region of rearranged TCR beta genes was amplified from genomic DNA with a multiplex PCR assay. Amplified TCR beta libraries were sequenced as 87-base-pair reads on the Illumina HiSeq System. The paper's processing steps were these. A later analysis counted about 82 million unique TCR beta chains across the 600 to 850 repertoires, and 9.5 million to 11 million of these chains were shared by at least two donors. Raw reads were error-corrected and collapsed into unique sequences with a nearest-neighbor algorithm that merged closely related sequences to remove PCR and sequencing errors. CDR3 sequences were aligned to IMGT reference sequences to assign V, D and J gene segments. For a sequence to be retained, a match of at least six nucleotides to both a V gene segment and a J gene segment was required. A rearrangement counted as productive if the CDR3 had no stop codons and remained in frame with V and J, and every other rearrangement counted as non-productive. Following IMGT convention, CDR3 was defined as the stretch from the second conserved V-encoded cysteine to the conserved J-encoded phenylalanine. In an earlier analysis of approximately 590 of the donors, sequences lacking an unambiguous match to a single V gene segment were excluded. In an earlier analysis of roughly 500 of the donors, V segments were called functional above 56.7% productive rearrangements and were called segregating when the between-donor standard deviation exceeded 5%. To diagnose cytomegalovirus status from the catalog of TCR beta chain sequences, a statistical classification framework was built. A later analysis assigned V and J genes by comparing TCR nucleotide sequences with IMGT/GENE-DB human TR gene sequences. In a later analysis, CDR3 sequences and most-parsimonious VDJ recombination scenarios were assigned using the TCRdist pipeline. A later analysis defined each TCR beta chain by its CDR3 amino acid sequence plus V-gene family, and excluded reads lacking a unique V-gene family. To address suspected cross-contamination and a sequencing artifact, a later analysis removed around 590 highly shared, low-generation-probability nucleotide sequences. In a later analysis, a clonal expansion index for each public chain was calculated from normalized within-repertoire ranks of inferred template counts. A later analysis computed generation probabilities with a VDJ recombination model fitted to out-of-frame rearrangements, and checked the results against IGoR. Hypergeometric tests were used in a later analysis to score TCR-TCR, TCR-HLA and TCR-CMV co-occurrence, with a repertoire-size bias correction applied to the TCR pairs. A later analysis estimated false discovery rates by permuting HLA or CMV assignments 20 times. In a later analysis, co-occurring TCRs were grouped with DBSCAN, and TCRdist sequence similarity was added when clustering was performed within HLA-allele-positive subsets. Co-occurrence clustering excluded repertoires with fewer than 30,000 or more than 120,000 public chains, plus five with anomalous nucleotide sharing. The source is immuneACCESS, and TCRdb retained only in-frame sequences with V and J called. Part of the clones is not carried over; for the studies checked, unresolved V genes explain less than half of this, and the remainder is unexplained. That table furnishes V, J and clone size, whereas the DNA furnished D and trimming. A total of over 85,000 clones appear in this sample, under 85% of them only once. The ten largest clones add up to roughly 5.6% of the sample.

V is clipped by 3 bases and J by 12 bases, and the sequence between their germline boundaries is 12 bases long. From the cysteine up to the phenylalanine, the CDR3 has a length of 11 residues. Only the CDR3 DNA is retained, 33 bases long and in frame from the first base. The CDR1 and CDR2 encoded by the germline V gene (reference sequence) are DFQATT and SNEGSKA. The cohort was made up of approximately 670 healthy bone marrow donors. At the time of sampling, all cohort members were nominally healthy, though unrecorded immune exposures were likely present. The donor was CMV seropositive and was included in the group of 250 to 300 seropositive cohort members. A peripheral blood sample was collected from each donor, and TCR beta sequencing was performed on peripheral blood mononuclear cells. The Qiagen DNeasy Blood Extraction Kit was used to extract genomic DNA from the blood cell samples.

The clonotype comes from a man aged 30 to 45 in good health and CMV-seropositive. The rearrangement combines TRBV20-1 with TRBJ2-1; the D gene is possibly TRBD2, with 5 bases matching. What was sequenced was PBMCs. The DNA sequence is TGCAGTGCTAGGGAAGGGAGTTTGCAGTTCTTC. Its protein reads: CSAREGSLQFF.